This TCR beta chain originates from a study of memory CD8 T cells in hepatitis C reinfection. Study results and limitations: With four or five donors, public clonotype conclusions could not be definitive.

The assay was immunoSEQ multiplex PCR, and TCRdb's table has in-frame clones only and misses some. Of just over 45,000 clones detected, 89% appear once; the ten largest clones hold 0.72%. Time point meaning: late/post reinfection, 12 to 24 weeks after detection. The sorted cells went straight to TCR sequencing with no prior in vitro expansion. After removal of 5 bases from V and 1 base from J, the junction contained 4 bases not matched to a gene. From germline, CDR1 is MDHEN and CDR2 SYDVKM. There are 16 residues in the CDR3. Concerning this clone: The antigen remains undetermined.

The clonotype originates from a man aged 18 to 29 with hepatitis C virus infection. The specimen was naive CD8+ T cells sorted from blood. This chain uses TRBV28 with TRBJ2-5; 13 bases line up with TRBD2. This chain's CDR3 is CASSMGLAGLQETQYF. The CDR3 DNA follows: TGTGCCAGCAGTATGGGACTAGCGGGGCTCCAAGAGACCCAGTACTTC. The complete variable domain, with remaining parts taken from reference TRBV28 and TRBJ2-5, reads DVKVTQSSRYLVKRTGEKVFLECVQDMDHENMFWYRQDPGLGLRLIYFSYDVKMKEKGDIPEGYSVSREKKERFSLILESASTNQTSMYLCASSMGLAGLQETQYFGPGTRLLVL.